The sequence of this T cell receptor (beta chain) was determined in a study of shared clonotypes between healthy human individuals. Study information: Aged between 18 and 49, the donors were two women and a few men. Overall study results and limits: Limitation of the genetic and exposure-history diversity represented came from the few donors. Sampling covered nothing but blood. Tissue TCR repertoires likely differ from those found in blood.

V dropped 1 base and J dropped 0 bases, with 3 bases sitting between them. Germline CDR1 and CDR2: SEHNR and FQNEAQ (reference sequence). The CDR3 consists of 13 residues. PCR replicates performed on unsorted PBMC used approximately 300 ng DNA, 25,000 to 35,000 T cell genomes. Produced via immunoSEQ multiplex PCR; TCRdb's table is partial and in-frame only. The sample consists of around 440,000 clones, 60% to 80% of them appearing once. In its sample, this clone is medium-sized (0.01 to 0.1%). Antigen specificity is unknown. This specimen includes other DNA sequences encoding the same CDR3. This TCR came from a woman in her 40s in good health. Some clones in this sample may be carry-over from other donors' samples. Sequences were obtained from PBMCs. The chain recombines TRBV7-9 with TRBJ1-1; D gene unclear. CDR3: CASSLDMNTEAFF. DNA of the CDR3: TGTGCCAGCAGCTTAGACATGAACACTGAAGCTTTCTTT.